This T cell receptor beta chain is drawn from a study of T-cell reconstitution after alpha-beta-depleted transplantation in children. The CDR3 is 16 residues long. Germline V gene lookup returns CDR1 SGHKS and CDR2 YYEKEE (reference sequence). The trim removed 4 bases at V and 1 base at J, leaving 6 bases unmatched. This clonotype has just a few counts. Its specificity is not known. Whole-study findings and limits: Expanded graft clones numbering several hundred reportedly gave rise to alpha-beta T cells about two months after transplant. One year after transplant, T-cell counts and diversity came mostly from newly produced T cells. Some patients' high day-60 TCRbeta diversity was traced to surviving recipient T cells and thymic progenitors.

Molecular barcoding with unique molecular identifiers was used for the TCRbeta library. One entry per CDR3 protein results from TCRdb running MiXCR on the PCR reads. This sample has a few hundred thousand distinct CDR3 sequences, with roughly 30% found just once. V gene TRBV5-5 combines with J gene TRBJ2-1; TRBD1 matches 9 bases. The specimen comprised PBMCs, sampled before TCRalphabeta/CD19-depleted stem cell transplant. This clonotype originated in a boy younger than two with Wiskott-Aldrich syndrome, due to receive a stem cell transplant. The CDR3 DNA reads TGTGCCAGCAGCGGGGGACAGGGTGAATCCTACAATGAGCAGTTCTTC. Protein: CASSGGQGESYNEQFF.